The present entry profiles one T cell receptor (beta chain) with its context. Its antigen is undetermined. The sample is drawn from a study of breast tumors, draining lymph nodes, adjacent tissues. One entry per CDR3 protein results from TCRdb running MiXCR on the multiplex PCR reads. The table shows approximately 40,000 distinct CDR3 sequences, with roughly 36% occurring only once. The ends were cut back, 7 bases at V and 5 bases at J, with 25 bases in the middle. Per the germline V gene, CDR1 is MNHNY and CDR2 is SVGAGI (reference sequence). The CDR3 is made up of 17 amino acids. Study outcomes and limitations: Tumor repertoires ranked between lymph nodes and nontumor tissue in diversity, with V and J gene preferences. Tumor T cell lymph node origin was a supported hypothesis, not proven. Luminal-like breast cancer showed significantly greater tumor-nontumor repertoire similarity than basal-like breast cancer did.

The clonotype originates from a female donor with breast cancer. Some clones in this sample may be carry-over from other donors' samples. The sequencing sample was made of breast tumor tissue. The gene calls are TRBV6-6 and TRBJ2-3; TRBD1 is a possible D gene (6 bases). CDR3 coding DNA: TGTGCCAGCAACCCCGCTTCCCAGGGGAAGGGTGGAGATACGCAGTATTTT. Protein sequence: CASNPASQGKGGDTQYF.